Included here is one TCR beta chain sequence, with context. TCRdb's table, derived via immunoSEQ multiplex PCR, lists solely in-frame clones and lacks some. Found here are over 100,000 clones, 90% of them singletons; the top ten hold about 7%. This sample stems from a study of T cell responses to AZD1222 COVID-19 vaccine. The source of this sequence is an adult in good health. The sequences come from peripheral blood, collected on day 0 of AZD1222 vaccination.

The CDR3 coding sequence is TGTGCCAGCAATACGACTAGCGGGGGCCAAACTAGCACAGATACGCAGTATTTT. As protein: CASNTTSGGQTSTDTQYF. This chain links TRBV6-8 with TRBJ2-3; 12 bases fit TRBD2. The CDR3 loop spans 18 amino acids. Trimming at V came to 7 bases and at J to 0 bases, leaving 11 bases not matched to a gene. Looked up from germline, CDR1 is MNHGY and CDR2 is SAAAGT.